The 2 T cell receptor beta chains below come from one sample, sequenced in a study of blood T cell repertoires in COVID-19. Clones were read by immunoSEQ multiplex PCR, and TCRdb kept only the in-frame ones, dropping some. This sample has around 70,000 clones; approximately 85% occur once, and the top ten carry just over 5%. What was sequenced was peripheral blood. All receptors derive from a human donor in a cohort sampled during active COVID-19.

The V call is TRBV11-1, the J call TRBJ1-3, with 9 bases identical to TRBD1. CDR1 and CDR2 (germline): SGHAT, FQDESV (reference sequence). The CDR3 is 15 residues long. V lost 5 bases, J lost 3 bases, and 5 bases stayed unmatched. As DNA, the CDR3 is TGTGCCAGCAGCCCGGACAGGGGTTATGGAAACACCATATATTTT. It encodes CASSPDRGYGNTIYF.

The V and J genes are TRBV3-1 (or the pseudogene TRBV3-2) and TRBJ2-2; 9 positions match TRBD2. The CDR3 length is 18 residues. The V gene end was trimmed by 1 base and the J gene end by 0 bases; junction bases not matched to a gene: 6. In germline, CDR1 is LGHDT, CDR2 YNNKEL (reference sequence). In nucleotides, the CDR3 is TGTGCCAGCAGCCAAGGGGCAAGCGGGAGGCCGAACACCGGGGAGCTGTTTTTT. Protein sequence: CASSQGASGRPNTGELFF.